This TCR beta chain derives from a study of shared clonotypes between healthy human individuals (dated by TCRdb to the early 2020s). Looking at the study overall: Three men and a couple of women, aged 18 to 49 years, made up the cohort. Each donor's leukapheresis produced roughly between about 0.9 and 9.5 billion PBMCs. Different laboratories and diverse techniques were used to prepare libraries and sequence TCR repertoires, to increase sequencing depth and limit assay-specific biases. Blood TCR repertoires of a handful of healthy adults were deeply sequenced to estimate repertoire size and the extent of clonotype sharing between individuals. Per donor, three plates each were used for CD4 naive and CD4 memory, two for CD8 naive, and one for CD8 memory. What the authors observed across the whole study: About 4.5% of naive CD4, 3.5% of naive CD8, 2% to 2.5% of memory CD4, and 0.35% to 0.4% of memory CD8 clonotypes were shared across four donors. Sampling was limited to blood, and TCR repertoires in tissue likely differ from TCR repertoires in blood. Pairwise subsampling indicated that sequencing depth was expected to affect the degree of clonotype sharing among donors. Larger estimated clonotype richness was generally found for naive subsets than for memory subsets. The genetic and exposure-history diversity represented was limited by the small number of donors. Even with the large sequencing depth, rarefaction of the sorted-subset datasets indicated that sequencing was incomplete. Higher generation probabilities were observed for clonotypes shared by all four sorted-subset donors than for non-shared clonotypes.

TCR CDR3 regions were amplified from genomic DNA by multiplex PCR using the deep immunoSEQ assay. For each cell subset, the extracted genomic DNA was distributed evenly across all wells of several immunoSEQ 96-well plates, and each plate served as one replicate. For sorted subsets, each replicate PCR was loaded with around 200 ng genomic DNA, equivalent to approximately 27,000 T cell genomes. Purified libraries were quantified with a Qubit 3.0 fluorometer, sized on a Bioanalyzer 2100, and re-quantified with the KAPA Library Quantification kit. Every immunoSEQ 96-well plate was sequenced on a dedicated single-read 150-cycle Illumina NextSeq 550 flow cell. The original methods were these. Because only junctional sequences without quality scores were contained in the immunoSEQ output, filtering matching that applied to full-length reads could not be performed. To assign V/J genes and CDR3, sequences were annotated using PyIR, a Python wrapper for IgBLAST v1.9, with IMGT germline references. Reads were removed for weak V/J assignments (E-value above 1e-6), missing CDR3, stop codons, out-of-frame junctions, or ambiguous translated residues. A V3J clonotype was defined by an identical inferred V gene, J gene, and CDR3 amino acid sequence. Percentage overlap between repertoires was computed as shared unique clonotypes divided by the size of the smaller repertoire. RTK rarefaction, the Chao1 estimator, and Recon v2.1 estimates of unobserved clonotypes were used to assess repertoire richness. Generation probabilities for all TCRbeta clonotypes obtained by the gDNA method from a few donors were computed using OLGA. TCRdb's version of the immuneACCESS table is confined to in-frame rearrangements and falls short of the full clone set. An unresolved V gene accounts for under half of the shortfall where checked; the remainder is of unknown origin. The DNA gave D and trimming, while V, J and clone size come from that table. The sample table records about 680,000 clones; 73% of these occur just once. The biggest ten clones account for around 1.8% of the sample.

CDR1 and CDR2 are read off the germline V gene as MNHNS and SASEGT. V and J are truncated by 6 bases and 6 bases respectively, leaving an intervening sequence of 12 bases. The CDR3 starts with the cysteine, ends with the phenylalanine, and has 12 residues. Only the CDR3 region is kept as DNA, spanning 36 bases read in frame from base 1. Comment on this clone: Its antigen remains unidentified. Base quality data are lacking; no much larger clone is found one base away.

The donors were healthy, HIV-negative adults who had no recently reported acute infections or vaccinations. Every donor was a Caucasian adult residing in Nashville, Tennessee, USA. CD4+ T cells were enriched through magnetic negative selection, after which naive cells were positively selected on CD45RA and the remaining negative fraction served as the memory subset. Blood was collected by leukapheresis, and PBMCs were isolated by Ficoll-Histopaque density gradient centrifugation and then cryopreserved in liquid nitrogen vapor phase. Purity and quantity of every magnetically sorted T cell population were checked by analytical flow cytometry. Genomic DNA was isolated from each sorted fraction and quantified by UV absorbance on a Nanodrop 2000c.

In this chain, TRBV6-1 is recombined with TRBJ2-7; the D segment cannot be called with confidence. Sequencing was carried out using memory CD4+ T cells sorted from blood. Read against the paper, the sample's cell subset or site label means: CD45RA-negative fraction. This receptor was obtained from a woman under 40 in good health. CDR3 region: CASRDPSREQYF. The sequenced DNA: TGTGCCAGCAGGGACCCCTCTCGCGAGCAGTACTTC.